This T cell receptor (beta chain) was recorded in a study of cytomegalovirus exposure and HLA in healthy donors. This clone has just one count. PCR used 60 Vbeta primers and 13 Jbeta primers. Using immunoSEQ multiplex PCR, the repertoire was profiled, and TCRdb retains in-frame clones only, with some absent. The sample records 150,000 to 200,000 clones, about nine tenths being singletons. V lost 10 bases, J lost 4 bases, and 6 bases stayed unmatched. The CDR3 loop spans 15 amino acids. This clonotype was obtained from a boy between 2 and 10 years old in good health and CMV-seronegative. The chain uses TRBV5-3 and TRBJ1-6; 12 nucleotides agree with TRBD1. TRBV5-3 is an open reading frame, and its role is uncertain. Specimen: PBMCs. CDR3 protein: CASRDRGHYNSPLHF. Written as DNA, the CDR3 is TGTGCCTCCCGGGACAGGGGGCATTATAATTCACCCCTCCACTTT.